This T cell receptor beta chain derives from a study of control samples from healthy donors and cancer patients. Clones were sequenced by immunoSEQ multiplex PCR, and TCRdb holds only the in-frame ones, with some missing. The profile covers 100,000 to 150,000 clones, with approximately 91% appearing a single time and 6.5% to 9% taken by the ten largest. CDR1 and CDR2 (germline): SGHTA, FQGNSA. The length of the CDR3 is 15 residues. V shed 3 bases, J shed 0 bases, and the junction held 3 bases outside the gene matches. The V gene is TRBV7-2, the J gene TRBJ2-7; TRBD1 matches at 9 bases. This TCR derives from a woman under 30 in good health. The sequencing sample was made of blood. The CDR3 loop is CASSFGTGSSYEQYF. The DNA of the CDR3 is TGTGCCAGCAGCTTCGGGACAGGGAGCTCCTACGAGCAGTACTTC.